This entry lists 11 T cell receptor beta chains sequenced from one sample in a study of blood T cell repertoires in COVID-19. The protocol was immunoSEQ multiplex PCR, while the TCRdb copy is restricted to in-frame clones and leaves out a portion. The profile covers 200,000 to 300,000 clones, with about 83% appearing a single time and roughly 2% taken by the ten largest. Sequencing was performed on PBMCs or T cells enriched from blood (not recorded which). The source is a woman between 50 and 59 years old who had recovered from COVID-19.

For the CDR3, the DNA is TGTGCCAGCAGTTCATACGGGACAGCCAACTATGGCTACACCTTC. Its protein product is CASSSYGTANYGYTF. V and J are TRBV28 and TRBJ1-2; 7 bases map to TRBD1. Germline loops: CDR1 MDHEN, CDR2 SYDVKM. V shed 4 bases and J 2 bases; nucleotides not matched to a gene: 7. The CDR3 consists of 15 residues.

Only a few counts were recorded for this clone. This sequence joins TRBV4-1 and TRBJ1-4, with TRBD1 identical over 9 bases. The J segment lost 5 bases and the V segment lost 3 bases, leaving 7 bases of the junction unmatched. Germline loops: CDR1 MGHRA, CDR2 YSYEKL. The CDR3 runs 16 residues. CDR3 in amino acids: CASSQLSGTGNEKLFF. The DNA of the CDR3 is TGCGCCAGCAGCCAGCTCTCCGGGACAGGGAATGAAAAACTGTTTTTT.

The gene calls are TRBV29-1 and TRBJ1-1; 8 bases line up with TRBD1. After removal of 5 bases from V and 0 bases from J, the junction contained 2 bases not matched to a gene. The CDR3 is 13 residues long. Germline CDR1 is SQVTM and CDR2 is ANQGSEA. The CDR3 is CSVWTGMNTEAFF. The CDR3 region has the DNA TGCAGCGTTTGGACAGGGATGAACACTGAAGCTTTCTTT.

The V and J genes are TRBV7-9 and TRBJ2-7; perhaps TRBD1 as D (6 bases). In germline, CDR1 is SEHNR, CDR2 FQNEAQ (reference sequence). V was shortened by 5 bases and J by 0 bases, with 14 bases between the two germline ends. The CDR3 sequence is 15 residues long. DNA for the CDR3: TGTGCCAGCAGCACCCGGGACATCCCCTCCTACGAGCAGTACTTC. Amino acids: CASSTRDIPSYEQYF. The full variable domain, its missing parts supplied by reference TRBV7-9 and TRBJ2-7, is DTGVSQNPRHKITKRGQNVTFRCDPISEHNRLYWYRQTLGQGPEFLTYFQNEAQLEKSRLLSDRFSAERPKGSFSTLEIQRTEQGDSAMYLCASSTRDIPSYEQYFGPGTRLTVT.

This clone was counted between two and nine times. V is TRBV19 and J is TRBJ2-1; a weak D match, TRBD1 (6 bases). V lost 5 bases and J lost 6, with 11 bases in between. The CDR3 has 13 residues. CDR1 and CDR2 (germline): LNHDA, SQIVND (reference sequence). The DNA for the CDR3 is TGTGCCAGTAGTGCCAACAGGGTCAATGAGCAGTTCTTC. Protein: CASSANRVNEQFF.

This chain uses TRBV6-6 with TRBJ2-7, with TRBD2 matching over 7 bases. The CDR3 spans 16 residues. V shed 0 bases, J shed 3 bases, and the junction held 8 bases outside the gene matches. Germline V gives CDR1 MNHNY, CDR2 SVGAGI (reference sequence). CDR3 sequence (DNA): TGTGCCAGCAGTTACTCCCGCCGAGCGGGAAGCTACGAGCAGTACTTC. Encoded protein: CASSYSRRAGSYEQYF.

The chain uses TRBV7-9 and TRBJ2-5, with 12 bases aligning to TRBD1. Germline CDR1 SEHNR, CDR2 FQNEAQ (reference sequence). The trim removed 5 bases at V and 7 bases at J, leaving 14 bases unmatched. The CDR3 totals 17 residues. CDR3 protein: CASSTSVRDRGLWTQYF. The CDR3 coding sequence is TGTGCCAGCAGCACATCTGTTCGGGACAGGGGGCTCTGGACCCAGTACTTC.

The rearrangement joins TRBV30 to TRBJ2-2; 7 bases match TRBD1. Germline-derived CDR1 and CDR2 are GTSNPN and SVGIG (reference sequence). The CDR3 runs 15 residues. J was trimmed by 6 bases and V by 4 bases; bases with no gene match: 11. The CDR3 reads CAWMKTGISSGELFF. The CDR3 region has the DNA TGTGCCTGGATGAAGACAGGGATCTCCTCCGGGGAGCTGTTTTTT.

The rearrangement uses TRBV16 and TRBJ1-2; the D gene is possibly TRBD1 (6 bases). The CDR3 is made up of 14 amino acids. Germline loops: CDR1 KGHSY, CDR2 FQNENV. Trimming removed 1 base from V and 5 bases from J, with 11 bases in between. CDR3 region: CASSQLTGTYGYTF. As DNA, the CDR3 is TGTGCCAGCAGCCAATTAACAGGGACATATGGCTACACCTTC. Supplemented by reference TRBV16 and TRBJ1-2, the full variable domain reads GEEVAQTPKHLVRGEGQKAKLYCAPIKGHSYVFWYQQVLKNEFKFLISFQNENVFDETGMPKERFSAKCLPNSPCSLEIQATKLEDSAVYFCASSQLTGTYGYTFGSGTRLTVV.

At least ten counts were recorded for this clone. The chain has TRBV20-1 and TRBJ1-1; unclear D gene. This CDR3 is 12 amino acids long. V was clipped by 3 bases and J by 1 base, with 6 bases between them. CDR1 is DFQATT and CDR2 is SNEGSKA in the germline V gene (reference sequence). DNA for the CDR3: TGCAGTGCTAGTATCCGGAACACTGAAGCTTTCTTT. It codes for CSASIRNTEAFF.

This rearrangement joins TRBV5-1 to TRBJ2-7; possibly TRBD1 for D (7 bases). Germline loops: CDR1 SGHRS, CDR2 YFSETQ. V was cut by 4 bases and J by 7 bases, with 27 bases left in between. CDR3 length: 17 amino acids. The CDR3 spells CASSTTSETGAAGEQYF. The DNA of the CDR3 is TGCGCCAGCAGCACTACATCCGAAACAGGGGCCGCGGGGGAGCAGTACTTC.